One TCR beta chain is described in this entry. The CDR3 spans 13 residues. Germline CDR1 is SNHLY and CDR2 is FYNNEI. V gave up 7 bases and J gave up 5 bases, with 14 bases separating them. This sample is part of a study of graft-versus-host responses after intestinal transplantation. In the study overall: All recipients were transplanted with multivisceral, liver-intestinal, or isolated intestinal grafts.

Assay: immunoSEQ multiplex PCR; the TCRdb copy retains only in-frame clones and omits some. Of 43,000 or so clones listed, about 95% are singletons. V gene TRBV2 combines with J gene TRBJ2-5; tentative D call: TRBD1 (6 bases). The input for sequencing was PBMCs, taken about 350 days after intestinal transplant. The TCR comes from a human patient who received an intestinal transplant, so some T cells may come from the graft donor. The CDR3 here is CASTPGTKETQYF. CDR3 DNA sequence: TGTGCCAGCACGCCAGGGACAAAGGAGACCCAGTACTTC.